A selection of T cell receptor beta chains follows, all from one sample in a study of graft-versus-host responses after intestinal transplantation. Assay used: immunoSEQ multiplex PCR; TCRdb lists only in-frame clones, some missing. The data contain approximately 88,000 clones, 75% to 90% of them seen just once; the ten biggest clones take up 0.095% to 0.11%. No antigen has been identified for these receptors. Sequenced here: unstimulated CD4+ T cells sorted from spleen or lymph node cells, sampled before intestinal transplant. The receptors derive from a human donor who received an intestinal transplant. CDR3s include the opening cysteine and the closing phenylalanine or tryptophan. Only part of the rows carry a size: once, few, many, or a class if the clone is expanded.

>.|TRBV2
CASSERTGREETQYF
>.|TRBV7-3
CASSIGTRGTGELFF
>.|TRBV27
CASGNPQGYGGYTF
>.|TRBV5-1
CASREQPNEGYEAFF
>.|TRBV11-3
CASSSGVQETQYF
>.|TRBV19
CASSPNFKNTGELFF
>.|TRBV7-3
CASSFPGGGYTF
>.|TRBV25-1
CASSEFGTGVGKLFF
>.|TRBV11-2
CASSYAGTGNGYTF
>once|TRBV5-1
CASSLGDSEQYF
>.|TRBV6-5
CASRWDRGSEQYF
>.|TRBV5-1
CATRGVTDTQYF
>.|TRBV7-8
CASSLWRGLDYGYTF
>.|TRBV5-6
CASSPGNSNQPQHF
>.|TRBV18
CASSQGLVNEQFF
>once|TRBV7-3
CASSPSLGAGNEQFF
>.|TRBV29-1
CSVEDSGGTDTQYF
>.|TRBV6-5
CASSQPRSGVQFF
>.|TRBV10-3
CAASRESTNEKLFF
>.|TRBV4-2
CASSPRRGADTGELFF
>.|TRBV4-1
CASSRASNEKLFF
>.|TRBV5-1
CASSLAAGVGEQFF
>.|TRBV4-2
CASSPRGLAGAAGANVLTF
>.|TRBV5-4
CASSLDRGGTQYF
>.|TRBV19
CASSIGLAGGQETQYF
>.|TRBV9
CASSVGHQGGTEAFF
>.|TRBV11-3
CASSLAVNQPQHF
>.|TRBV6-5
CASSYSGTGTYGYTF
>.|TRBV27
CASSTTATYSGANVLTF
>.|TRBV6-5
CASSYRGSKLFF
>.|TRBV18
CASSPGLEQPQHF
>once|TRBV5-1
CASSPAGTGTLHF
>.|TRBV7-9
CASSAGQGAYEQYF
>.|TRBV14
CASSGAGGPLGTEAFF
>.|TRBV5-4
CASSFQIMNTEAFF
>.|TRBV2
CASDSSGANVLTF
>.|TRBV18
CASSPSGMDEKLFF
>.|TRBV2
CASREDRGRGNEQFF
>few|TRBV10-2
CASRVGVHTEAFF
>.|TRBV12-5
CASRTSHEQYF
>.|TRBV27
CASSQGPYSNQPQHF
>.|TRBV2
CASSAYRTVLSGANVLTF
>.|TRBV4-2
CASSSPGSPAGTDEKLFF
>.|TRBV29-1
CSVGGLSGAHGEQFF
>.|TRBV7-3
CASSPAGMNTEAFF
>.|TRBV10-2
CASSEYLAGTGELFF
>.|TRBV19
CASSRGQGQNIQYF
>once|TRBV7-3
CASLRSAEGNEQFF
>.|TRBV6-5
CASTGGSSYEQYF
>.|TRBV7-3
CASSLTSGEKLFF
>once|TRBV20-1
CSALRTDTTF
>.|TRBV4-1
CASSQDPGEGYGYTF
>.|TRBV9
CASSVGLAGTGDTQYF